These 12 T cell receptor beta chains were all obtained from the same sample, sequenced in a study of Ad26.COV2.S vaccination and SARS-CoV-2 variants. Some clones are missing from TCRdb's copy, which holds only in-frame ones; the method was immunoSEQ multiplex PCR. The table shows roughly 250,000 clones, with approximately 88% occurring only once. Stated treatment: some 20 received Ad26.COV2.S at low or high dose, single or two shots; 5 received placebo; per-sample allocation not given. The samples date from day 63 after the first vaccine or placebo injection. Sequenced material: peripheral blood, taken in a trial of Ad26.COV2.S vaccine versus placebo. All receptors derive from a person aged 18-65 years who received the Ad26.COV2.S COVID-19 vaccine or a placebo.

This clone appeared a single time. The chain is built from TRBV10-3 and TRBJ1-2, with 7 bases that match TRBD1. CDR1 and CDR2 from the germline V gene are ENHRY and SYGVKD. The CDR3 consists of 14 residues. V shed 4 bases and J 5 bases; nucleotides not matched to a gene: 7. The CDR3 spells CAISGSGTDYGYTF. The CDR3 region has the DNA TGTGCCATCAGTGGATCCGGGACAGATTATGGCTACACCTTC.

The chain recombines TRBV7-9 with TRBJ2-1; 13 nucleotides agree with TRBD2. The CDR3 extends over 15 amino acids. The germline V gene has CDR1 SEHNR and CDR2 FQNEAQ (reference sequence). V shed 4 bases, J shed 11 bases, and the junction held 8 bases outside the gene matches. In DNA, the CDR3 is TGTGCCAGCAGCTCACTAGCGGGGGGGCCTGGTCAGCAGTTCTTC. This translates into CASSSLAGGPGQQFF. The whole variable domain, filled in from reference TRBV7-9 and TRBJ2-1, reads DTGVSQNPRHKITKRGQNVTFRCDPISEHNRLYWYRQTLGQGPEFLTYFQNEAQLEKSRLLSDRFSAERPKGSFSTLEIQRTEQGDSAMYLCASSSLAGGPGQQFFGPGTRLTVL.

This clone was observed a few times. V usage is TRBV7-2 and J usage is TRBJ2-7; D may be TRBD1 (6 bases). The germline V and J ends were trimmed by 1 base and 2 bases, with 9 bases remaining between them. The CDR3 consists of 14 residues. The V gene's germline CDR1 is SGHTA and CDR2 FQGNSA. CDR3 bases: TGTGCCAGCAGCTTAGAGGGGGTCCCCTACGAGCAGTACTTC. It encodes CASSLEGVPYEQYF.

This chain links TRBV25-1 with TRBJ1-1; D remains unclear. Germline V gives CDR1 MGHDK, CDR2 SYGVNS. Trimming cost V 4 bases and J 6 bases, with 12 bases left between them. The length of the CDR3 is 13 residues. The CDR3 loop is CASSVLHSPEAFF. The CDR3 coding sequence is TGTGCCAGCAGTGTCCTCCACTCCCCTGAAGCTTTCTTT.

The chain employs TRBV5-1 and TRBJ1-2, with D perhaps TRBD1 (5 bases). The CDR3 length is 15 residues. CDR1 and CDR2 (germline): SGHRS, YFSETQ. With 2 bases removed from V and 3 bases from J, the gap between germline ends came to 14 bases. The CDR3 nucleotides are TGCGCCAGCAGCTTCGGGACGGCCGCTTACTATGGCTACACCTTC. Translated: CASSFGTAAYYGYTF. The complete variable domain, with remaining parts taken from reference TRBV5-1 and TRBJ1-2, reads KAGVTQTPRYLIKTRGQQVTLSCSPISGHRSVSWYQQTPGQGLQFLFEYFSETQRNKGNFPGRFSGRQFSNSRSEMNVSTLELGDSALYLCASSFGTAAYYGYTFGSGTRLTVV.

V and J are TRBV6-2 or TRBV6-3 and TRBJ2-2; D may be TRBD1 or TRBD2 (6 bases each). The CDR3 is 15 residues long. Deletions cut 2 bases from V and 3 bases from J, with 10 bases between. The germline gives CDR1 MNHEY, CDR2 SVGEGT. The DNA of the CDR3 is TGTGCCAGCAGTTACGGGGGGCTGCACACCGGGGAGCTGTTTTTT. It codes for CASSYGGLHTGELFF.

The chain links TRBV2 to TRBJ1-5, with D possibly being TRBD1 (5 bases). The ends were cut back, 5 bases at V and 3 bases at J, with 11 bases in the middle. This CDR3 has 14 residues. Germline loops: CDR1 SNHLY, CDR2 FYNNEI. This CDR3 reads CASSWGRPNQPQHF. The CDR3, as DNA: TGTGCCAGCAGTTGGGGCAGGCCCAATCAGCCCCAGCATTTT.

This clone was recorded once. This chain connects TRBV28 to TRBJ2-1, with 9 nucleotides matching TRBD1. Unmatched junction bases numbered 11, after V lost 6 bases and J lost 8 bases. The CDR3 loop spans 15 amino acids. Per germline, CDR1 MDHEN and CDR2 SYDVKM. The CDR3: CASSPSLTGGDEQFF. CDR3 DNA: TGTGCCAGCAGCCCCTCATTAACAGGGGGCGATGAGCAGTTCTTC. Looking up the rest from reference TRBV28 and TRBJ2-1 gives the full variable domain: DVKVTQSSRYLVKRTGEKVFLECVQDMDHENMFWYRQDPGLGLRLIYFSYDVKMKEKGDIPEGYSVSREKKERFSLILESASTNQTSMYLCASSPSLTGGDEQFFGPGTRLTVL.

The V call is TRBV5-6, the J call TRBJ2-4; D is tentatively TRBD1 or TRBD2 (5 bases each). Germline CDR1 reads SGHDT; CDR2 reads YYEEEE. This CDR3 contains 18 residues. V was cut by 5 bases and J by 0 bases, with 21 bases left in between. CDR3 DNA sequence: TGTGCCAGCAGTCCCGACAGAGGGTGGGCTTTAGCCAAAAACATTCAGTACTTC. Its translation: CASSPDRGWALAKNIQYF.

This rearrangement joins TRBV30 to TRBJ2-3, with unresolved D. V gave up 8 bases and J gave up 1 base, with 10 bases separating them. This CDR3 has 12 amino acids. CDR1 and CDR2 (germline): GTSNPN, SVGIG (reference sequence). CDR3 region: CAVGQRTDTQYF. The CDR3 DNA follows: TGTGCCGTTGGGCAGCGCACAGATACGCAGTATTTT. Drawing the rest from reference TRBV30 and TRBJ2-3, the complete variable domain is SQTIHQWPATLVQPVGSPLSLECTVEGTSNPNLYWYRQAAGRGLQLLFYSVGIGQISSEVPQNLSASRPQDRQFILSSKKLLLSDSGFYLCAVGQRTDTQYFGPGTRLTVL.

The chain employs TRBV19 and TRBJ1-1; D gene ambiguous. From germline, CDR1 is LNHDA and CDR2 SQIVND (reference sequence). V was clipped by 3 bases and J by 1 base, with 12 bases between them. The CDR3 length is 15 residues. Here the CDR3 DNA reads TGTGCCAGTAGTATTGTTCCAGGAAAGAACACTGAAGCTTTCTTT. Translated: CASSIVPGKNTEAFF.

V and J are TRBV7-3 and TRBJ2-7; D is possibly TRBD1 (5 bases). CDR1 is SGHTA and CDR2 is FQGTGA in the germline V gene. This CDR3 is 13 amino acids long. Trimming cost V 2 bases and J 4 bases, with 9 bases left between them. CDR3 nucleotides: TGTGCCAGCAGCTTATGGGGCAGGTACGAGCAGTACGTC. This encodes CASSLWGRYEQYV.